The 3 T cell receptor beta chains presented below share a single source sample, sequenced in a study of T-cell memory formation after mild COVID-19 (dated by TCRdb to the early 2020s). To prepare the library, 5' RACE was applied. The sequencer listed for this sample is Illumina NovaSeq 6000. TCRdb handled the public reads itself, with Q25 trimming in fastp and clone calling in MiXCR, and kept productive beta chains. Entries are consolidated by CDR3 protein sequence, retaining the most common genes and DNA. For this sample there are approximately 300,000 distinct CDR3 sequences; approximately 19% appear just once. The ten largest clones add up to about 21% of the sample. The specimen was PBMCs or a T cell subset sorted from them (not recorded which). The receptors shown here come from a man in his late teens or twenties who had mild COVID-19 (a few samples of this study predate the infection). The sample titles of this study are shuffled in the database, so cell type and time point are left out; the donor was told from shared clones.

V usage is TRBV21-1 and J usage is TRBJ1-1; the table assigns TRBD1, which was not confirmed against the DNA. TRBV21-1 is an annotated pseudogene. CDR3 length: 17 residues. CDR3 DNA: TGTGCCAGCAGCAAAGAGACAGGGGGCGAGGAGAACACTGAAGCTTTCTTT. Amino acids: CASSKETGGEENTEAFF.

This clonotype was observed a handful of times. V is TRBV6-2 or TRBV6-3 and J is TRBJ1-2; possibly TRBD1 for D (6 bases). Germline CDR1 MNHEY, CDR2 SVGEGT. V was clipped by 6 bases and J by 4 bases, with 12 bases between them. CDR3 length equals 13 residues. CDR3 amino acids: CASSSQGGYGYTF. CDR3 DNA: TGTGCCAGCAGCTCACAGGGCGGCTATGGCTACACCTTC.

The chain carries TRBV18 and TRBJ1-6, with 7 bases that match TRBD1. J lost 8 bases, V lost 6 bases, and 4 bases had no gene match. Looked up from germline, CDR1 is KGHSH and CDR2 is LQKENI. The CDR3 is 13 amino acids. Written as DNA, the CDR3 is TGTGCCAGCTCCCCAGGGGGAGATTCACCCCTCCACTTT. Translating it yields CASSPGGDSPLHF.